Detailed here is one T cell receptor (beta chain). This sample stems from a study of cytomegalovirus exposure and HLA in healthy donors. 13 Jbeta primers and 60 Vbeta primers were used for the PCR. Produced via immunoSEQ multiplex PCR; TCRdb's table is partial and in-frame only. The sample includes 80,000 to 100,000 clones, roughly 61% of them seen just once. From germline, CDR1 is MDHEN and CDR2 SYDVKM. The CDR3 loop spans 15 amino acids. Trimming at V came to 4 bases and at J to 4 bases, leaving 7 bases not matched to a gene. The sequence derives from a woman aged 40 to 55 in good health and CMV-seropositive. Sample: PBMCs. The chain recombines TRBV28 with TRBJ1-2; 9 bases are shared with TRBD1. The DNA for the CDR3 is TGTGCCAGCAGTTCCGGGACAGGGTATTCCTATGGCTACACCTTC. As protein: CASSSGTGYSYGYTF.